Shown below are 29 T cell receptor beta chains from a single sample sequenced in a study of glioma-infiltrating T cells after dendritic cell vaccination (dated by TCRdb to the mid-2010s). Library method: the immunoSEQ multiplex PCR assay. What TCRdb holds here is the immuneACCESS table cut down to in-frame rearrangements. Part of the clones is not present; checked against another copy, under half of the missing clones reflect an unresolved V gene, and the others are unexplained. The table for this sample lists fewer than 35,000 clones; roughly nine tenths of them were counted only once. Clones ranked in the top ten supply 2.2% of the sample. Sequenced material: blood, taken before dendritic cell vaccination. The receptors shown here come from a human donor with glioblastoma.

The chain couples TRBV4-1 to TRBJ2-3; 8 bases agree with TRBD2. Germline V gene data show CDR1 as MGHRA and CDR2 as YSYEKL. The junction had 9 bases not matched to a gene; V was cut back by 0 bases and J by 4 bases. The CDR3 is 17 amino acids. This CDR3 reads CASSQDPGGAGADTQYF. CDR3 in DNA: TGCGCCAGCAGCCAAGATCCGGGGGGGGCGGGGGCAGATACGCAGTATTTT.

The J gene is TRBJ1-5, the V gene TRBV4-1; D is perhaps TRBD1 (6 bases). The CDR3 consists of 15 residues. The ends were cut back, 4 bases at V and 4 bases at J, with 14 bases in the middle. CDR1 and CDR2 from the germline V gene are MGHRA and YSYEKL. The CDR3 protein is CASSPGEMGNQPQHF. CDR3 DNA: TGCGCCAGCAGCCCAGGGGAAATGGGGAATCAGCCCCAGCATTTT.

This clone showed up just once. This rearrangement joins TRBV28 to TRBJ2-7; D gene uncertain. Germline CDR1 reads MDHEN; CDR2 reads SYDVKM. Trimming removed 3 bases at V and 5 bases at J, with 8 bases between. The CDR3 is made up of 12 amino acids. In DNA form, the CDR3 reads TGTGCCAGCAGTTTTTCGGTCCACGAGCAGTACTTC. As protein: CASSFSVHEQYF.

The chain links TRBV6-5 to TRBJ1-2; possibly TRBD1 for D (6 bases). Between the trimmed V and J ends, which lost 5 bases and 4 bases, there was a span of 17 bases. The CDR3 is made up of 15 amino acids. The V gene's germline CDR1 is MNHEY and CDR2 SVGAGI. CDR3 bases: TGTGCCAGCAGTAACGCTCAACAGGGCCCCTATGGCTACACCTTC. It is translated as CASSNAQQGPYGYTF.

The chain is built from TRBV12-5 and TRBJ1-4; unclear D gene. Germline CDR1 reads LGHNT; CDR2 reads FRNRAP. This CDR3 is built from 12 residues. V lost 2 bases and J lost 10, with 8 bases in between. CDR3: CASGLQAGKLFF. CDR3 DNA: TGTGCTAGTGGTTTGCAAGCGGGAAAACTGTTTTTT.

This rearrangement joins TRBV28 to TRBJ2-7; D is unresolved. This CDR3 spans 13 amino acids. Trimming left V 2 bases short and J 4 bases short, with 9 bases between. CDR1 is MDHEN, CDR2 SYDVKM, per germline. CDR3: CASSLGPLYEQYF. As DNA, the CDR3 is TGTGCCAGCAGTTTAGGGCCCCTTTACGAGCAGTACTTC.

Regarding this clone: Additional DNA sequences in this sample encode the identical CDR3. The chain links TRBV7-9 to TRBJ2-3, with 13 positions matching TRBD2. Germline values: CDR1 SEHNR, CDR2 FQNEAQ (reference sequence). The CDR3 is made up of 16 amino acids. V dropped 6 bases and J dropped 0; count of bases not matched to a gene: 3. The CDR3 nucleotides are TGTGCCAGCAGGCGACTAGCGGGGGGTAGCACAGATACGCAGTATTTT. It is translated as CASRRLAGGSTDTQYF.

The chain has TRBV19 and TRBJ1-5; D is perhaps TRBD1 (6 bases). The CDR3 is made up of 18 amino acids. Germline assignment: CDR1 LNHDA and CDR2 SQIVND (reference sequence). V shed 10 bases and J shed 0 bases, with 25 bases lying between them. The CDR3 protein is CATQDSQGGFYSNQPQHF. DNA for the CDR3: TGTGCCACCCAGGACAGCCAAGGGGGTTTCTATAGCAATCAGCCCCAGCATTTT.

In this sample, this clone turned up once. The chain uses TRBV12-5 and TRBJ1-1, with D possibly matching TRBD1 (5 bases). V was shortened by 4 bases and J by 1 base, with 7 bases between the two germline ends. This CDR3 comprises 13 residues. In germline, CDR1 is LGHNT, CDR2 FRNRAP. The CDR3 spells CASGSGGNTEAFF. The CDR3 coding sequence is TGTGCTAGTGGTTCCGGGGGGAACACTGAAGCTTTCTTT. The whole variable domain, remainder taken from reference TRBV12-5 and TRBJ1-1, is DARVTQTPRHKVTEMGQEVTMRCQPILGHNTVFWYRQTMMQGLELLAYFRNRAPLDDSGMPKDRFSAEMPDATLATLKIQPSEPRDSAVYFCASGSGGNTEAFFGQGTRLTVV.

This clone occurred once. V usage is TRBV20-1 and J usage is TRBJ2-4; 10 positions agree with TRBD1. Germline lookup yields CDR1 DFQATT and CDR2 SNEGSKA (reference sequence). The J segment lost 13 bases and the V segment lost 4 bases, leaving 4 bases of the junction unmatched. CDR3 length equals 11 residues. The CDR3 region is CSAKGQGQQYF. In nucleotides, the CDR3 is TGCAGTGCTAAGGGACAGGGGCAACAGTACTTC.

This clone has just a few counts. The chain carries TRBV11-2 and TRBJ1-6; D call uncertain. This CDR3 contains 15 residues. CDR1 SGHAT and CDR2 FQNNGV come from the germline V gene. The V end was cut by 6 bases, the J end by 8 bases, with 17 bases between. This CDR3 is CASRTLTGRDSPLHF. CDR3 sequence (DNA): TGTGCCAGCAGAACCCTAACCGGCCGGGATTCACCCCTCCACTTT.

For the CDR3, the DNA is TGTGCCAGTAGACGGGGGGGGGCGGGCAATGAGCAGTTCTTC. The encoded protein is CASRRGGAGNEQFF. The genes are TRBV19 and TRBJ2-1; 8 bases fit TRBD2. This CDR3 spans 14 amino acids. Looked up from germline, CDR1 is LNHDA and CDR2 is SQIVND (reference sequence). Trimming at V came to 6 bases and at J to 6 bases, leaving 7 bases not matched to a gene. The whole variable domain, filled in from reference TRBV19 and TRBJ2-1, reads DGGITQSPKYLFRKEGQNVTLSCEQNLNHDAMYWYRQDPGQGLRLIYYSQIVNDFQKGDIAEGYSVSREKKESFPLTVTSAQKNPTAFYLCASRRGGAGNEQFFGPGTRLTVL.

The CDR3 is CASSMGVQGPSYEQYF. In DNA, the CDR3 is TGTGCCAGTAGTATGGGTGTACAGGGGCCGTCCTACGAGCAGTACTTC. This sequence joins TRBV19 and TRBJ2-7, with 7 positions matching TRBD1. The junction had 9 bases not matched to a gene; V was cut back by 3 bases and J by 1 base. Germline V gene sequence: CDR1 LNHDA, CDR2 SQIVND (reference sequence). This CDR3 comprises 16 residues.

The rearrangement links TRBV6-5 to TRBJ2-1; 8 nucleotides line up with TRBD2. J lost 0 bases, V lost 6 bases, and 4 bases had no gene match. This CDR3 has 15 amino acids. The germline CDR1 and CDR2 sequences are MNHEY and SVGAGI. The DNA for the CDR3 is TGTGCCAGCAGGCCCGCGGGGGGCTCCTACAATGAGCAGTTCTTC. Its protein is CASRPAGGSYNEQFF.

The J gene is TRBJ2-1, the V gene TRBV7-8, with D possibly matching TRBD2 (6 bases). The V end lost 7 bases, the J end lost 6 bases, and 13 bases lay between the germline ends. The V gene's germline CDR1 is SGHVS and CDR2 FQNEAQ. The CDR3 totals 13 residues. CDR3 amino acids: CASNGGAGNEQFF. CDR3 in DNA: TGTGCCAGCAACGGGGGTGCGGGCAATGAGCAGTTCTTC.

The chain recombines TRBV4-1 with TRBJ1-6, with 7 bases that match TRBD1. Looked up from germline, CDR1 is MGHRA and CDR2 is YSYEKL. V lost 1 base and J lost 7; bases outside the gene matches: 4. CDR3 length equals 15 residues. CDR3 residues: CASSQGPRGNSPLHF. In DNA, the CDR3 is TGCGCCAGCAGCCAAGGTCCCAGGGGGAATTCACCCCTCCACTTT.

The gene calls are TRBV27 and TRBJ1-4, with 8 bases identical to TRBD1. Germline lookup yields CDR1 MNHEY and CDR2 SMNVEV (reference sequence). This CDR3 is built from 14 residues. Trimming removed 8 bases from V and 3 bases from J; junction bases left unmatched: 5. The CDR3 DNA reads TGTGCCAGCTCCCAGGGGGCAGCTAATGAAAAACTGTTTTTT. This sequence encodes CASSQGAANEKLFF.

This clone is a singleton in its sample. This chain uses TRBV6-1 with TRBJ1-1; TRBD1 matches 9 bases. V lost 8 bases, J lost 5 bases, and 6 bases stayed unmatched. CDR1 and CDR2 (germline): MNHNS, SASEGT. The CDR3 length is 13 residues. The DNA for the CDR3 is TGTGCCAGCCCGGGACAGGGAAGGACTGAAGCTTTCTTT. Translated, it gives CASPGQGRTEAFF.

The chain employs TRBV21-1 and TRBJ1-2. TRBV21-1 is tagged as a pseudogene. The CDR3 consists of 12 residues. The CDR3 sequence: CASSKDSYGYTF. CDR3 bases: TGTGCCAGCAGCAAAGACTCCTATGGCTACACCTTC.

The chain uses TRBV5-1 and TRBJ1-6; D is unclear. CDR1 and CDR2 (germline): SGHRS, YFSETQ. The germline V and J ends were trimmed by 0 bases and 8 bases, with 9 bases remaining between them. The CDR3 loop spans 14 amino acids. The chain's CDR3 is CASSLDSRDSPLHF. The CDR3 coding sequence is TGCGCCAGCAGCTTGGACAGTCGAGATTCACCCCTCCACTTT.

The chain has TRBV6-5 and TRBJ2-3; maybe TRBD2 (6 bases). The CDR3 runs 15 residues. CDR1 is MNHEY and CDR2 is SVGAGI in the germline V gene. V was clipped by 2 bases and J by 1 base, with 10 bases between them. This CDR3 reads CASSYRGYGTDTQYF. DNA for the CDR3: TGTGCCAGCAGTTACCGGGGGTATGGCACAGATACGCAGTATTTT.

The chain combines TRBV18 with TRBJ2-3, with TRBD2 matching 9 bases. This CDR3 has 17 amino acids. V lost 0 bases to trimming and J lost 4 bases; unmatched junction nucleotides: 8. From germline, CDR1 is KGHSH and CDR2 LQKENI. The CDR3 nucleotides read TGTGCCAGCTCACCACCGTCTAGGCGGGGGGGGGCAGATACGCAGTATTTT. It translates to CASSPPSRRGGADTQYF. Complete variable domain (other parts from reference TRBV18 and TRBJ2-3): NAGVMQNPRHLVRRRGQEARLRCSPMKGHSHVYWYRQLPEEGLKFMVYLQKENIIDESGMPKERFSAEFPKEGPSILRIQQVVRGDSAAYFCASSPPSRRGGADTQYFGPGTRLTVL.

This rearrangement joins TRBV7-9 to TRBJ2-7; tentatively, D is TRBD1 (7 bases). The CDR3 consists of 12 residues. The germline V gene encodes CDR1 SEHNR and CDR2 FQNEAQ (reference sequence). V lost 3 bases and J 10 bases, leaving 13 bases between the germline ends. This chain's CDR3 is CASSFGGGDQYF. In DNA form, the CDR3 reads TGTGCCAGCAGCTTTGGAGGGGGCGACCAGTACTTC. The variable domain in full, completed from reference TRBV7-9 and TRBJ2-7, reads DTGVSQNPRHKITKRGQNVTFRCDPISEHNRLYWYRQTLGQGPEFLTYFQNEAQLEKSRLLSDRFSAERPKGSFSTLEIQRTEQGDSAMYLCASSFGGGDQYFGPGTRLTVT.

The V gene is TRBV7-8, the J gene TRBJ1-3; TRBD1 agrees at 7 bases. Germline V gene data show CDR1 as SGHVS and CDR2 as FQNEAQ. The V gene end was trimmed by 1 base and the J gene end by 3 bases; junction bases not matched to a gene: 6. The CDR3 loop spans 16 amino acids. The CDR3 protein is CASSLGPRGRGNTIYF. The CDR3 DNA follows: TGTGCCAGCAGCTTAGGGCCAAGGGGGCGTGGAAACACCATATATTTT. The variable domain in full, completed from reference TRBV7-8 and TRBJ1-3, reads GAGVSQSPRYKVAKRGQDVALRCDPISGHVSLFWYQQALGQGPEFLTYFQNEAQLDKSGLPSDRFFAERPEGSVSTLKIQRTQQEDSAVYLCASSLGPRGRGNTIYFGEGSWLTVV.

V and J are TRBV19 and TRBJ2-1, with 8 bases that match TRBD2. J lost 7 bases, V lost 11 bases, and 10 bases had no gene match. Germline V gene sequence: CDR1 LNHDA, CDR2 SQIVND (reference sequence). The CDR3 is 13 amino acids. The chain's CDR3 is CAADSGGGNEQFF. Here the CDR3 DNA reads TGTGCCGCAGACAGCGGGGGAGGAAATGAGCAGTTCTTC.

DNA for the CDR3: TGTGCCAGCAGCGACCCAGGGGCTTTCGGTGAAAAACTGTTTTTT. As protein: CASSDPGAFGEKLFF. The chain links TRBV6-6 to TRBJ1-4; tentatively, D is TRBD1 (6 bases). Trimming took off 6 bases at V and 7 bases at J, with 18 bases between the two ends. The CDR3 is 15 residues long. The germline CDR1 and CDR2 sequences are MNHNY and SVGAGI (reference sequence).

V gene TRBV6-1 combines with J gene TRBJ2-5, with D possibly matching TRBD2 (6 bases). Trimming pared 7 bases from V and 1 base from J, leaving 10 bases between. The CDR3 length is 13 residues. Germline CDR1 is MNHNS and CDR2 is SASEGT. CDR3 protein: CASTGAFQETQYF. In nucleotides, the CDR3 is TGTGCCAGCACGGGAGCGTTCCAAGAGACCCAGTACTTC.

The chain joins TRBV18 to TRBJ1-5, with 7 nucleotides matching TRBD1. The CDR3 is made up of 15 amino acids. Trimming took 4 bases from V and 2 from J; bases not matched to a gene: 5. Germline V gene data show CDR1 as KGHSH and CDR2 as LQKENI. CDR3: CASSLDRLGNQPQHF. The CDR3 nucleotides read TGTGCCAGCTCACTGGACAGGCTAGGCAATCAGCCCCAGCATTTT.

The V gene is TRBV4-1, the J gene TRBJ2-5; TRBD2 matches at 7 bases. Trimming took 2 bases from V and 4 from J; bases not matched to a gene: 7. The V gene's germline CDR1 is MGHRA and CDR2 YSYEKL. The CDR3 sequence is 15 residues long. The DNA of the CDR3 is TGCGCCAGCAGCCAACCAAGCGGGGAAAGAGAGACCCAGTACTTC. Amino acids: CASSQPSGERETQYF.